These 20 T cell receptor beta chains came from one sample sequenced in a study of blood T cell repertoires in COVID-19 (dated by TCRdb to the early 2020s). Library construction relied on the immunoSEQ multiplex PCR assay. Here the immuneACCESS table is served through TCRdb, limited to in-frame sequences with V and J called. Missing clones are a known gap in these copies; in checked studies unresolved V genes cover under half, and the rest lacks a known reason. Counted in this sample were more than 12,000 clones; around 91% of them appeared once. The ten biggest clones cover 2.5% to 3% of the sample. Sequenced material: peripheral blood. These receptors all stem from a human donor in a cohort sampled during active COVID-19.

The gene calls are TRBV19 and TRBJ2-3; the D is unclear. Trimming shortened V by 10 bases and J by 0 bases, and 11 bases separated the two germline ends. The germline CDR1 and CDR2 sequences are LNHDA and SQIVND (reference sequence). This CDR3 is built from 13 residues. The CDR3 DNA reads TGTGCCACCACAGAAACTAGCACAGATACGCAGTATTTT. Protein: CATTETSTDTQYF.

The V gene is TRBV7-2, the J gene TRBJ2-3; possible D gene TRBD1, 6 bases. Trimming took off 1 base at V and 1 base at J, with 12 bases between the two ends. The germline V gene has CDR1 SGHTA and CDR2 FQGNSA. This CDR3 has 16 amino acids. The CDR3 protein is CASSLVGAGRTDTQYF. Written as DNA, the CDR3 is TGTGCCAGCAGCTTAGTGGGGGCAGGCCGCACAGATACGCAGTATTTT. Full variable domain (rest looked up from reference TRBV7-2 and TRBJ2-3): GAGVSQSPSNKVTEKGKDVELRCDPISGHTALYWYRQSLGQGLEFLIYFQGNSAPDKSGLPSDRFSAERTGGSVSTLTIQRTQQEDSAVYLCASSLVGAGRTDTQYFGPGTRLTVL.

V gene TRBV7-9 combines with J gene TRBJ1-5; TRBD1 might be the D (5 bases). Germline lookup yields CDR1 SEHNR and CDR2 FQNEAQ (reference sequence). The CDR3 length is 13 residues. The V and J ends lost 6 bases and 4 bases respectively, with 10 bases between them. The CDR3 here is CASSYDRNQPQHF. DNA of the CDR3: TGTGCCAGCAGTTACGACAGAAATCAGCCCCAGCATTTT.

This chain connects TRBV9 to TRBJ2-3; the D gene is possibly TRBD2 (6 bases). The V gene lost 4 bases and the J gene lost 7 bases, with 10 bases spanning the gap. Germline CDR1 reads SGDLS; CDR2 reads YYNGEE. This CDR3 is 12 amino acids long. The CDR3: CASSPRGYTQYF. The CDR3 region has the DNA TGTGCCAGCAGCCCCCGGGGGTATACGCAGTATTTT.

The chain has TRBV5-1 and TRBJ1-2; 8 bases are shared with TRBD1. In germline, CDR1 is SGHRS, CDR2 YFSETQ. The CDR3 sequence is 15 residues long. The ends lost 4 bases at V and 1 base at J; junction bases unmatched: 6. CDR3 loop: CASSPRGQGNYGYTF. CDR3 DNA sequence: TGCGCCAGCAGCCCAAGAGGACAGGGTAACTATGGCTACACCTTC.

Details on this clone: This sample also contains other DNA sequences that code for the same CDR3. The CDR3 reads CASSPRGGAETGELFF. Here the CDR3 DNA reads TGCGCCAGCAGCCCGCGGGGGGGGGCCGAAACCGGGGAGCTGTTTTTT. The V gene is TRBV5-1, the J gene TRBJ2-2; 9 nucleotides align to TRBD2. From germline, CDR1 is SGHRS and CDR2 YFSETQ. The CDR3 loop spans 16 amino acids. V trimming: 4 bases; J trimming: 5 bases; junction bases outside the gene matches: 9. Filled out from reference TRBV5-1 and TRBJ2-2, the complete variable domain reads KAGVTQTPRYLIKTRGQQVTLSCSPISGHRSVSWYQQTPGQGLQFLFEYFSETQRNKGNFPGRFSGRQFSNSRSEMNVSTLELGDSALYLCASSPRGGAETGELFFGEGSRLTVL.

With regard to this clone: The junction does not match germline at one end; this may be a read error. This rearrangement joins TRBV2 to TRBJ2-7, with TRBD2 matching over 14 bases. This CDR3 is 18 amino acids long. The germline gives CDR1 SNHLY, CDR2 FYNNEI. CDR3 nucleotide sequence: TGTGCCAGCAGGGAAGGGACTAGCGGGAGTCCCAGTATTTACGAGCAGTACTTC. Translating gives CASREGTSGSPSIYEQYF.

V usage is TRBV7-8 and J usage is TRBJ2-7; weak D call: TRBD1 (6 bases). Between the trimmed V and J ends, which lost 1 base and 0 bases, there was a span of 13 bases. Germline V gene data show CDR1 as SGHVS and CDR2 as FQNEAQ. The CDR3 runs to 16 residues. In DNA, the CDR3 is TGTGCCAGCAGCTTAGGGTACAGGGCTCTCTCCTACGAGCAGTACTTC. Its translation: CASSLGYRALSYEQYF. The whole variable domain, remainder taken from reference TRBV7-8 and TRBJ2-7, is GAGVSQSPRYKVAKRGQDVALRCDPISGHVSLFWYQQALGQGPEFLTYFQNEAQLDKSGLPSDRFFAERPEGSVSTLKIQRTQQEDSAVYLCASSLGYRALSYEQYFGPGTRLTVT.

This clone was seen only once. The chain employs TRBV10-3 and TRBJ1-2; D is possibly TRBD1 (5 bases). The germline V gene has CDR1 ENHRY and CDR2 SYGVKD. The V gene lost 6 bases and the J gene lost 2 bases, with 13 bases spanning the gap. The CDR3 has 14 residues. CDR3 in amino acids: CAIRAEGQNYGYTF. The DNA of the CDR3 is TGTGCCATCAGGGCGGAGGGGCAGAACTATGGCTACACCTTC.

This chain uses TRBV3-1 (or the pseudogene TRBV3-2) with TRBJ1-2; the match to TRBD1 covers 8 bases. The CDR3 is made up of 17 amino acids. Trimming at V came to 3 bases and at J to 8 bases, leaving 17 bases not matched to a gene. Germline lookup yields CDR1 LGHDT and CDR2 YNNKEL (reference sequence). The CDR3 nucleotides are TGTGCCAGCAGCCAGGAGGGGTCAGGGGGCGCATTGAGAGGCTACACCTTC. Protein: CASSQEGSGGALRGYTF.

This chain links TRBV18 with TRBJ1-5; 7 nucleotides agree with TRBD1. This CDR3 region has 15 residues. The ends lost 5 bases at V and 1 base at J; junction bases unmatched: 5. CDR1 is KGHSH, CDR2 LQKENI, per germline. For the CDR3, the DNA is TGTGCCAGCTCAACCTCACAGGGGAGCAATCAGCCCCAGCATTTT. Encoded protein: CASSTSQGSNQPQHF.

V gene TRBV5-1 combines with J gene TRBJ1-1; tentative D call: TRBD1 (5 bases). Trimming pared 0 bases from V and 10 bases from J, leaving 13 bases between. This CDR3 region has 13 residues. Per the germline V gene, CDR1 is SGHRS and CDR2 is YFSETQ. The CDR3 loop is CASSLGQGSSAFF. In nucleotides, the CDR3 is TGCGCCAGCAGCTTGGGTCAGGGAAGCTCAGCTTTCTTT. Variable domain in full (rest from reference TRBV5-1 and TRBJ1-1): KAGVTQTPRYLIKTRGQQVTLSCSPISGHRSVSWYQQTPGQGLQFLFEYFSETQRNKGNFPGRFSGRQFSNSRSEMNVSTLELGDSALYLCASSLGQGSSAFFGQGTRLTVV.

This clone was recorded only once. CDR3 region: CASTLSGGTDTQYF. The CDR3, as DNA: TGTGCCAGCACCTTGTCAGGGGGCACAGATACGCAGTATTTT. V is TRBV9 and J is TRBJ2-3, with D possibly being TRBD1 (6 bases). The CDR3 sequence is 14 residues long. The V end was cut by 6 bases, the J end by 1 base, with 12 bases between. In germline, CDR1 is SGDLS, CDR2 YYNGEE. The entire variable domain, with the rest obtained from reference TRBV9 and TRBJ2-3, is as follows: DSGVTQTPKHLITATGQRVTLRCSPRSGDLSVYWYQQSLDQGLQFLIQYYNGEERAKGNILERFSAQQFPDLHSELNLSSLELGDSALYFCASTLSGGTDTQYFGPGTRLTVL.

CDR3 in amino acids: CASSLVSGDPLSGELFF. CDR3 DNA: TGTGCCAGCAGCCTGGTCAGTGGAGACCCTTTGAGCGGGGAGCTGTTTTTT. The chain carries TRBV7-2 and TRBJ2-2; D is unresolved. Per germline, CDR1 SGHTA and CDR2 FQGNSA. This CDR3 region has 17 residues. V was shortened by 5 bases and J by 7 bases, with 23 bases between the two germline ends.

Only one count was recorded for this clone. The CDR3 DNA follows: TGTGCCAGCTCCACCCGGGATGAGCAGTTCTTC. Its protein product is CASSTRDEQFF. The chain carries TRBV5-6 and TRBJ2-1; D unresolved. CDR3 size: 11 residues. V was pared by 7 bases and J by 8 bases, with 10 bases between. Germline V gene data show CDR1 as SGHDT and CDR2 as YYEEEE.

The chain combines TRBV20-1 with TRBJ2-7; 9 nucleotides align to TRBD2. This CDR3 comprises 14 residues. With V trimmed by 3 bases and J by 0 bases, 3 bases remained unmatched. Germline V gene lookup returns CDR1 DFQATT and CDR2 SNEGSKA (reference sequence). The CDR3 here is CSASRLAVSYEQYF. The CDR3 coding sequence is TGCAGTGCTAGTAGACTAGCGGTCTCCTACGAGCAGTACTTC.

V is TRBV28 and J is TRBJ2-5; 13 nucleotides align to TRBD2. The CDR3 sequence is 17 residues long. V lost 5 bases to trimming and J lost 5 bases; unmatched junction nucleotides: 11. The germline CDR1 and CDR2 sequences are MDHEN and SYDVKM. In DNA form, the CDR3 reads TGTGCCAGCAGTAGACTAGCGGGAGGCCCTGCGGGTGAGACCCAGTACTTC. Its translation is CASSRLAGGPAGETQYF.

This clone was seen more than once but under ten times. The chain carries TRBV6-2 or TRBV6-3 and TRBJ2-7; 11 bases are shared with TRBD2. CDR3 length: 17 residues. Trimming took 4 bases from V and 5 from J; bases not matched to a gene: 13. The germline CDR1 and CDR2 sequences are MNHEY and SVGEGT. CDR3 residues: CASSWDSGRAVIHEQYF. In DNA, the CDR3 is TGTGCCAGCAGTTGGGATAGCGGGAGGGCCGTCATTCACGAGCAGTACTTC.

The gene calls are TRBV7-9 and TRBJ1-3; the D is unclear. Germline values: CDR1 SEHNR, CDR2 FQNEAQ (reference sequence). Between the trimmed V and J ends, which lost 11 bases and 0 bases, there was a span of 20 bases. This CDR3 region has 16 residues. The CDR3 loop is CAPSRLATLSGNTIYF. The DNA of the CDR3 is TGTGCCCCCAGCAGGCTTGCGACCCTCTCTGGAAACACCATATATTTT.

This clone was seen once. V is TRBV2 and J is TRBJ1-1; D gene uncertain. Per the germline V gene, CDR1 is SNHLY and CDR2 is FYNNEI. The CDR3 has 13 amino acids. The germline V and J ends were trimmed by 7 bases and 0 bases, with 9 bases remaining between them. The CDR3 reads CASKTAMNTEAFF. The CDR3 region has the DNA TGTGCCAGCAAAACAGCTATGAACACTGAAGCTTTCTTT.